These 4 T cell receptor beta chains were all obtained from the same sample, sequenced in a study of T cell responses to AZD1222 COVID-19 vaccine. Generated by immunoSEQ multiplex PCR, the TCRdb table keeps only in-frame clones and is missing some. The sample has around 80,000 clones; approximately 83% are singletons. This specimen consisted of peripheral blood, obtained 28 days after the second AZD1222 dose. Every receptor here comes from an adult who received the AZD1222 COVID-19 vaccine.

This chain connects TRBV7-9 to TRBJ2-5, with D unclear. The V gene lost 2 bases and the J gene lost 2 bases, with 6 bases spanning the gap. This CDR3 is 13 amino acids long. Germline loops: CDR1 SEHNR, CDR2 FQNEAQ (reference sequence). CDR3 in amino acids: CASSLTWQETQYF. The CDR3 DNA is TGTGCCAGCAGCTTAACGTGGCAAGAGACCCAGTACTTC. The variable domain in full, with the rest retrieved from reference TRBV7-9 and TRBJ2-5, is DTGVSQNPRHKITKRGQNVTFRCDPISEHNRLYWYRQTLGQGPEFLTYFQNEAQLEKSRLLSDRFSAERPKGSFSTLEIQRTEQGDSAMYLCASSLTWQETQYFGPGTRLLVL.

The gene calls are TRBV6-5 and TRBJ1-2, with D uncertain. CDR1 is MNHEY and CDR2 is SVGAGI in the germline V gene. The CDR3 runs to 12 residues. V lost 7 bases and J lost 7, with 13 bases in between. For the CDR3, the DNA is TGTGCCAGCACCCCGGCGAGGGTTGGCTACACCTTC. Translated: CASTPARVGYTF.

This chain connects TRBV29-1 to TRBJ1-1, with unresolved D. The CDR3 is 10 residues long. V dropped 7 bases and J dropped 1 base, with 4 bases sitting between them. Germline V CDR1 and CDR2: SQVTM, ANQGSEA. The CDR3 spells CSAANTEAFF. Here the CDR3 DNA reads TGCAGCGCAGCGAACACTGAAGCTTTCTTT.

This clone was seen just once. Written as DNA, the CDR3 is TGTGCCAGCAGTTCGTACAGCGGGGGCACAGATACGCAGTATTTT. It is translated as CASSSYSGGTDTQYF. V is TRBV6-5 and J is TRBJ2-3, with 7 nucleotides matching TRBD2. V lost 4 bases, J lost 1 base, and 5 bases stayed unmatched. Looked up from germline, CDR1 is MNHEY and CDR2 is SVGAGI. The CDR3 runs 15 residues.